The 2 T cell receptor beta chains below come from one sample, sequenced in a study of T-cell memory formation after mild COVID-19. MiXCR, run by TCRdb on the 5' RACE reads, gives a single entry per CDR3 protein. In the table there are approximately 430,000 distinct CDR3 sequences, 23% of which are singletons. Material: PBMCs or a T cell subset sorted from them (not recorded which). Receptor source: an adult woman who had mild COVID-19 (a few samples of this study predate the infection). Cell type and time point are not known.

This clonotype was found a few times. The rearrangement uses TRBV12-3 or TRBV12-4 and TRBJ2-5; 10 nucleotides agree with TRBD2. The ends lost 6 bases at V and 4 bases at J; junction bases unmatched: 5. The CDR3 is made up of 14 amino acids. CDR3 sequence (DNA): TGTGCCAGCAGCCCAGCGGGAGGGGCAGAGACCCAGTACTTC. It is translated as CASSPAGGAETQYF.

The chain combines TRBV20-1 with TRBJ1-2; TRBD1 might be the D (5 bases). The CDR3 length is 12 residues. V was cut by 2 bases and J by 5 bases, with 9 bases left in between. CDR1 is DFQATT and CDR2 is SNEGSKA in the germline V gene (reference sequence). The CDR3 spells CSARTGTYGYTF. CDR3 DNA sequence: TGCAGTGCTAGAACCGGGACTTATGGCTACACCTTC.